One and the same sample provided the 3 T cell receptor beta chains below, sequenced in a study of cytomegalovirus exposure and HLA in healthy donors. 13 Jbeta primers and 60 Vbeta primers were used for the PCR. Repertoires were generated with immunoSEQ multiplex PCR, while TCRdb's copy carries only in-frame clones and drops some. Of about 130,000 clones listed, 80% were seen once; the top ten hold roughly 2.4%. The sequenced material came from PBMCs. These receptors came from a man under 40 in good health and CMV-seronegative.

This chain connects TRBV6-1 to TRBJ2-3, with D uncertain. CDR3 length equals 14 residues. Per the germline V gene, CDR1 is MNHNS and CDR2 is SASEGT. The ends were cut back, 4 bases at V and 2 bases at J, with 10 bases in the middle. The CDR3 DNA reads TGTGCCAGCAGTGCGTCAGGATACACAGATACGCAGTATTTT. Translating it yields CASSASGYTDTQYF.

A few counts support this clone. CDR3 sequence (DNA): TGTGCCAGCAGCCGGAGCGGGAGGTTCCAAGAGACCCAGTACTTC. Amino acid sequence: CASSRSGRFQETQYF. The V gene is TRBV5-4, the J gene TRBJ2-5, with 9 bases identical to TRBD2. With 4 bases clipped from V and 1 base from J, the junction kept 5 bases outside the gene matches. The CDR3 is 15 amino acids. Germline CDR1 and CDR2: SGHNT and YYREEE (reference sequence).

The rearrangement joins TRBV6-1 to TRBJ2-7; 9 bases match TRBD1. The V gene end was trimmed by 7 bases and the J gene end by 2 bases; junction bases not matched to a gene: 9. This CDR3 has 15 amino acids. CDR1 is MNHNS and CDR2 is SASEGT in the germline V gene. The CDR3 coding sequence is TGTGCCAGCACCCGGGGACAGGGTGAAGCCTACGAGCAGTACTTC. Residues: CASTRGQGEAYEQYF.